Presented here are 6 T cell receptor beta chains from one specimen sequenced in a study of beta chain features in type 1 diabetes. No antigen has been identified for these receptors. Every bit of the isolated RNA underwent reverse transcription, so sequencing read expressed TCRB transcripts. Clones were read by immunoSEQ multiplex PCR, and TCRdb kept only the in-frame ones, dropping some. The repertoire holds over 300,000 clones, with 9.3% as singletons. General study points: Moderate yet significant TCRB CDR3 shortening was seen in Type 1 diabetes patients in all four CD4+ subsets.

Source material: central memory CD4+ T cells from blood. The origin of the receptors is a young man with type 1 diabetes.

This clone was detected only a few times. The chain combines TRBV6-5 with TRBJ2-2; D remains unclear. The V gene lost 0 bases and the J gene lost 4 bases, with 6 bases spanning the gap. Germline loops: CDR1 MNHEY, CDR2 SVGAGI. The CDR3 length is 14 residues. CDR3: CASSYSGTTGELFF. The CDR3 coding sequence is TGTGCCAGCAGTTACTCGGGTACCACCGGGGAGCTGTTTTTT.

In this sample, this clone turned up a few times. V is TRBV18 and J is TRBJ2-3; no definite D call. Trimming took off 6 bases at V and 6 bases at J, with 7 bases between the two ends. CDR1 and CDR2 (germline): KGHSH, LQKENI. CDR3 length: 11 amino acids. The CDR3 DNA is TGTGCCAGCTCCCAAGAGGATACGCAGTATTTT. Amino acid sequence: CASSQEDTQYF.

This clone appeared a few times. The chain employs TRBV5-1 and TRBJ1-3; D might be TRBD1 (5 bases). Germline-derived CDR1 and CDR2 are SGHRS and YFSETQ. The CDR3 is made up of 13 amino acids. Trimming pared 5 bases from V and 4 bases from J, leaving 10 bases between. The CDR3 loop reads CASRVQGGNTIYF. DNA of the CDR3: TGCGCCAGCAGAGTCCAGGGCGGAAACACCATATATTTT.

The chain combines TRBV18 with TRBJ2-7, with TRBD1 identical over 7 bases. V dropped 6 bases and J dropped 4; count of bases not matched to a gene: 12. CDR3 length equals 15 residues. Germline V gene sequence: CDR1 KGHSH, CDR2 LQKENI. The CDR3 reads CASSFNGQVAYEQYF. CDR3 sequence (DNA): TGTGCCAGCTCCTTCAACGGACAGGTAGCGTACGAGCAGTACTTC.

The chain recombines TRBV9 with TRBJ2-5; D unresolved. Trimming took off 0 bases at V and 4 bases at J, with 10 bases between the two ends. This CDR3 has 14 residues. Germline values: CDR1 SGDLS, CDR2 YYNGEE. As DNA, the CDR3 is TGTGCCAGCAGCGTAGAAAATGGCGGAGAGACCCAGTACTTC. Its protein is CASSVENGGETQYF.

CDR3: CASSLGAGGGNIQYF. The CDR3 nucleotides are TGTGCCAGCAGCTTAGGAGCGGGGGGCGGCAACATTCAGTACTTC. The chain couples TRBV7-2 to TRBJ2-4, with 9 positions matching TRBD2. The junction had 5 bases not matched to a gene; V was cut back by 1 base and J by 7 bases. The CDR3 consists of 15 residues. Germline V gives CDR1 SGHTA, CDR2 FQGNSA.